Given below is one T cell receptor beta chain in context. The antigen remains undetermined. This entry comes from a study of CD8+ T cells in alopecia areata. Study in general: Scoring treated patients' severity relied on the percentage of scalp area affected. Broader study findings: The study also sequences resident alphabeta T cells of normal skin in scalp samples. Many expanded lesional clones persisted in scalp and blood during tofacitinib.

Reverse transcribed after extraction, RNA yielded cDNA as the sequencing template. Assay: immunoSEQ multiplex PCR; the TCRdb copy retains only in-frame clones and omits some. Seen here are about 94,000 clones, more than 65% observed once, and the top ten hold roughly 17%. Germline V CDR1 and CDR2: LGHNT, FRNRAP. This CDR3 is 17 amino acids long. V lost 2 bases, J lost 0 bases, and 8 bases stayed unmatched. Treatment in this sample: oral pan-JAK inhibitor, 5-10 mg twice daily. Alopecia areata patients gave lesional scalp punch biopsies and peripheral blood samples. The clonotype comes from a human donor with alopecia areata. The material sequenced was CD8+ T cells sorted from blood, taken between weeks 43 and 45, from a patient treated with tofacitinib. V is TRBV12-5 and J is TRBJ1-2; 8 nucleotides align to TRBD1. The CDR3 bases are TGTGCTAGTGGTTTGCCAACTGGACAGGGAGCTAACTATGGCTACACCTTC. Translated, it gives CASGLPTGQGANYGYTF.